This section outlines one TCR beta chain sequence together with its context. CDR1 and CDR2 (germline): SGDLS, YYNGEE. Unmatched junction bases numbered 6, after V lost 3 bases and J lost 6 bases. The CDR3 is made up of 14 amino acids. The sample is drawn from a study of beta chain features in type 1 diabetes. The investigators reverse transcribed all of the isolated RNA, so they sequenced expressed TCRB transcripts. This table comes from immunoSEQ multiplex PCR, and its TCRdb copy is limited to in-frame clones, with some not included. The table has 360,000 or so clones, roughly a fifth seen once. CD4+ naive, central memory, regulatory and stem cell-like memory subsets were isolated by sorting on CD45RO/CCR7/CD25/CD127/CD95/CD27.

This TCR was recovered from a woman aged 18-29 years in good health. The genes are TRBV9 and TRBJ2-3; 8 nucleotides line up with TRBD1. What was sequenced was naive CD4+ T cells from blood. The CDR3 loop reads CASSARTGFDTQYF. The CDR3 DNA sequence: TGTGCCAGCAGCGCACGGACAGGGTTCGATACGCAGTATTTT. Full variable domain (missing parts from reference TRBV9 and TRBJ2-3): DSGVTQTPKHLITATGQRVTLRCSPRSGDLSVYWYQQSLDQGLQFLIQYYNGEERAKGNILERFSAQQFPDLHSELNLSSLELGDSALYFCASSARTGFDTQYFGPGTRLTVL.